Listed here are 24 T cell receptor beta chains from one sample, sequenced in a study of T cells expressing NK-cell markers. One entry per CDR3 protein, without DNA, is what TCRdb gives after re-calling the 5' RACE reads. The sample table includes roughly 350,000 distinct CDR3 sequences. The source material was blood T cells: a sorted CD56 or NKG2C T cell subset, CD4+ or CD8+ T cells, or bulk PBMC T cells (not recorded which). The receptors come from a man aged 18 to 70 in good health.

The chain joins TRBV7-2 to TRBJ2-2; no DNA is available, so the TRBD1 call from TCRdb remains unchecked. Germline loops: CDR1 SGHTA, CDR2 FQGNSA. This CDR3 spans 15 amino acids. The chain's CDR3 is CASSFVGRGTGELFF. Supplemented by reference TRBV7-2 and TRBJ2-2, the full variable domain reads GAGVSQSPSNKVTEKGKDVELRCDPISGHTALYWYRQSLGQGLEFLIYFQGNSAPDKSGLPSDRFSAERTGGSVSTLTIQRTQQEDSAVYLCASSFVGRGTGELFFGEGSRLTVL.

The chain joins TRBV7-7 to TRBJ2-2; TCRdb gives TRBD1 as the D gene, but with no DNA this cannot be confirmed. CDR1 SSHAT and CDR2 FNYEAQ come from the germline V gene (reference sequence). The CDR3 totals 17 residues. The CDR3 spells CASSPLPGQGDTGELFF.

The chain joins TRBV27 to TRBJ2-3; TCRdb's assignment of TRBD2 cannot be checked, as there is no DNA. CDR1 is MNHEY and CDR2 is SMNVEV in the germline V gene (reference sequence). The CDR3 covers 14 residues. This chain's CDR3 is CASSFSGTQGAQYF.

The rearrangement joins TRBV11-2 to TRBJ2-3; TCRdb calls TRBD2, which cannot be checked without DNA. The CDR3 runs 18 residues. Germline V gives CDR1 SGHAT, CDR2 FQNNGV. The CDR3 spells CASSSRGASGGTRDTQYF. The full variable domain, with the rest looked up from reference TRBV11-2 and TRBJ2-3, is EAGVAQSPRYKIIEKRQSVAFWCNPISGHATLYWYQQILGQGPKLLIQFQNNGVVDDSQLPKDRFSAERLKGVDSTLKIQPAKLEDSAVYLCASSSRGASGGTRDTQYFGPGTRLTVL.

The rearrangement links TRBV7-2 to TRBJ2-1; TCRdb returns TRBD2, unconfirmable since there is no DNA. The CDR3 is 13 residues long. CDR1 SGHTA and CDR2 FQGNSA come from the germline V gene. The CDR3 loop is CASSTGARNEQFF.

The chain employs TRBV7-3 and TRBJ2-3; lacking DNA, the TRBD1 call made by TCRdb goes unchecked. The length of the CDR3 is 17 residues. The germline CDR1 and CDR2 sequences are SGHTA and FQGTGA. The CDR3 spells CASSSPASDGGAYTQYF.

The CDR3 protein is CASSPTAKRNTEAFF. The chain is built from TRBV5-5 and TRBJ1-1. Germline values: CDR1 SGHKS, CDR2 YYEKEE (reference sequence). This CDR3 comprises 15 residues.

The rearrangement links TRBV5-6 to TRBJ2-7. CDR1 is SGHDT, CDR2 YYEEEE, per germline. The CDR3 spans 15 residues. The chain's CDR3 is CASSLWSTARREQYF.

The chain couples TRBV25-1 to TRBJ2-2; TCRdb outputs TRBD1, but without DNA this stays unchecked. This CDR3 contains 17 residues. The germline CDR1 and CDR2 sequences are MGHDK and SYGVNS. CDR3 sequence: CASETKEGWGNTGELFF. Full variable domain (outside the CDR3, taken from reference TRBV25-1 and TRBJ2-2): EADIYQTPRYLVIGTGKKITLECSQTMGHDKMYWYQQDPGMELHLIHYSYGVNSTEKGDLSSESTVSRIRTEHFPLTLESARPSHTSQYLCASETKEGWGNTGELFFGEGSRLTVL.

The genes are TRBV3-1 and TRBJ2-1. CDR3 length: 16 residues. The germline V gene has CDR1 LGHDT and CDR2 YNNKEL (reference sequence). The CDR3 here is CASSQATGSSYNEQFF.

The chain combines TRBV2 with TRBJ2-1. The CDR3 spans 15 residues. From germline, CDR1 is SNHLY and CDR2 FYNNEI. The CDR3 sequence: CASSDELLLSNEQFF.

The chain employs TRBV5-1 and TRBJ1-1. The germline gives CDR1 SGHRS, CDR2 YFSETQ. There are 16 residues in the CDR3. The CDR3 here is CASSLNGLLGNTEAFF.

The chain is built from TRBV4-2 and TRBJ1-6. CDR1 is LGHNA and CDR2 is YNFKEQ in the germline V gene. This CDR3 spans 16 amino acids. The chain's CDR3 is CASSQDLGRPNSPLHF.

This rearrangement joins TRBV7-3 to TRBJ2-7; TCRdb designates TRBD1, a call that cannot be tested without DNA. This CDR3 has 15 amino acids. Germline V gene lookup returns CDR1 SGHTA and CDR2 FQGTGA. The CDR3 region is CASSPLGAPRYEQYF. Supplemented by reference TRBV7-3 and TRBJ2-7, the full variable domain reads GAGVSQTPSNKVTEKGKYVELRCDPISGHTALYWYRQSLGQGPEFLIYFQGTGAADDSGLPNDRFFAVRPEGSVSTLKIQRTERGDSAVYLCASSPLGAPRYEQYFGPGTRLTVT.

The genes are TRBV7-8 and TRBJ2-2. The CDR3 has 11 amino acids. Germline V gives CDR1 SGHVS, CDR2 FQNEAQ. The CDR3 spells CASTTTGELFF.

The rearrangement links TRBV12-3 or TRBV12-4 to TRBJ1-4. This CDR3 has 16 amino acids. CDR3 region: CASSLALTGNVEKLFF.

This chain joins TRBV11-2 and TRBJ2-3; TCRdb lists TRBD1, though no DNA is available to test this call. The CDR3 is 19 residues long. Germline V CDR1 and CDR2: SGHAT, FQNNGV. The CDR3 sequence is CASSAAGTGDSTTTDTQYF.

Here the CDR3 reads CASSYIAGARQETQYF. The V call is TRBV11-2, the J call TRBJ2-5; no DNA is available, so the TRBD2 call from TCRdb remains unchecked. Germline CDR1 is SGHAT and CDR2 is FQNNGV. CDR3 length: 16 amino acids.

The J gene is TRBJ2-7, the V gene TRBV27; TCRdb selects TRBD1, and the lack of DNA leaves this call unchecked. From germline, CDR1 is MNHEY and CDR2 SMNVEV (reference sequence). This CDR3 comprises 14 residues. CDR3: CASKFRTGKDEQYF.

The chain combines TRBV7-2 with TRBJ2-7. Looked up from germline, CDR1 is SGHTA and CDR2 is FQGNSA. CDR3 size: 14 residues. The CDR3 here is CASSLDRTRNEQYF.

This sequence joins TRBV14 and TRBJ2-3. The germline V gene encodes CDR1 SGHDN and CDR2 FVKESK. This CDR3 region has 16 residues. CDR3 protein: CASSPYLKTSTDTQYF.

The rearrangement links TRBV14 to TRBJ2-5; TCRdb outputs TRBD2, but without DNA this stays unchecked. The CDR3 totals 16 residues. Germline CDR1 reads SGHDN; CDR2 reads FVKESK. The CDR3: CASSQVAGPRQETQYF.

This sequence joins TRBV20-1 and TRBJ2-1; TCRdb's assignment of TRBD2 cannot be checked, as there is no DNA. Germline V CDR1 and CDR2: DFQATT, SNEGSKA (reference sequence). The CDR3 extends over 15 amino acids. Here the CDR3 reads CSARPKRGAYNEQFF.

V is TRBV2 and J is TRBJ2-7; TCRdb names TRBD1, which stays unverified in the absence of DNA. This CDR3 contains 14 residues. CDR1 is SNHLY, CDR2 FYNNEI, per germline. The CDR3 is CASSNVGTAKEQYF.